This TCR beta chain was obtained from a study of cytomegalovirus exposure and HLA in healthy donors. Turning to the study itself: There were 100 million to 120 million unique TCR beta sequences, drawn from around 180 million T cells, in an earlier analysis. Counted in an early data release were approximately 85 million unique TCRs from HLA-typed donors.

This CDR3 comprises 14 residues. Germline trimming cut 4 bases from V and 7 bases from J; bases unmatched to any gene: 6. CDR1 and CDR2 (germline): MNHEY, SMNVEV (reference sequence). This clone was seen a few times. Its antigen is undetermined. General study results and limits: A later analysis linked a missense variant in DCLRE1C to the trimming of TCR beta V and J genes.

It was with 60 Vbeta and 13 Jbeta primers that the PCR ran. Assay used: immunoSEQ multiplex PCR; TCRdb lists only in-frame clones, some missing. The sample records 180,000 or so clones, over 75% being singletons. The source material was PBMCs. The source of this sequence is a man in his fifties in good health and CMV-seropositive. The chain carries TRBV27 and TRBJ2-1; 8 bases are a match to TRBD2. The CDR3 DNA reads TGTGCCAGCAGTTCGTCGGGGGGGCCGAATGAGCAGTTCTTC. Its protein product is CASSSSGGPNEQFF.